This TCR beta chain derives from a study of CD8+ T cells in alopecia areata. About the research overall: Twice daily, treated patients received 5 to 10 mg of oral tofacitinib.

In each case, RNA was isolated and then reverse transcribed into cDNA as the sequencing template. Sequencing was performed with immunoSEQ multiplex PCR; in TCRdb, only in-frame clones are kept and a portion is missing. The table records about 190,000 clones, more than 55% of them present only once. This clone was picked up a small number of times. Antigen: not known. Broader study findings: Expanded CD8+ clones among the top 100, as well as scalp clonality, were significantly decreased by tofacitinib.

The treatment is: oral pan-JAK inhibitor, 5-10 mg twice daily. Collected material from alopecia areata patients comprised lesional scalp punch biopsies and peripheral blood. Isolation of CD4+ and CD8+ T cells from PBMCs was achieved by sorting. The sample consisted of CD4+ T cells sorted from blood, taken at week 4, from a patient treated with tofacitinib. The TCR originated in a human donor with alopecia areata.

DNA for the CDR3: TGCAGTGCTCCTGTGGTCCCGCGGCAGTTCTTC. Protein: CSAPVVPRQFF. V and J are TRBV20-1 and TRBJ2-1; no clear D gene. Trimming pared 5 bases from V and 12 bases from J, leaving 14 bases between. Germline V gene lookup returns CDR1 DFQATT and CDR2 SNEGSKA (reference sequence). The CDR3 spans 11 residues.